The rows below give T cell receptor beta chains drawn from one sample of a study of blood T cell repertoires in COVID-19. The data were produced by immunoSEQ multiplex PCR, yet TCRdb's version contains in-frame clones alone and is incomplete. The sample shows hundreds of thousands of clones, about 85% of them seen only once. The sequenced sample was peripheral blood. The receptor set was obtained from a woman aged 45 to 65 with active or convalescent COVID-19. Each CDR3 is given with its conserved first and last residue.

cdr3_length v_call cdr3_aa
13 TRBV19 CASSIDPRGEQFF
15 TRBV5-1 CASSLGQGAYNEQFF
15 TRBV18 CASALLGQTFYGYTF
17 TRBV7-9 CASSSKPTSGRYNEQFF
16 TRBV5-4 CASSPPQGAGTDTQYF
16 TRBV3-1/TRBV3-2 CASSQDGTGVNNEQFF
13 TRBV12-3/TRBV12-4 CASRGAYTDTQYF
17 TRBV7-6 CASSSRDREVANEKLFF
15 TRBV16 CASSQLDRRTDTQYF
14 TRBV5-4 CASSLVGEQETQYF
14 TRBV29-1 CSVSDGWKTEKLFF
14 TRBV5-5 CASSSIKEGLPLHF
13 TRBV30 CAWRLNVESEAFF
14 TRBV6-5 CASSYGTAGQPQHF
18 TRBV7-9 CASSHGTGRTLAGNTIYF